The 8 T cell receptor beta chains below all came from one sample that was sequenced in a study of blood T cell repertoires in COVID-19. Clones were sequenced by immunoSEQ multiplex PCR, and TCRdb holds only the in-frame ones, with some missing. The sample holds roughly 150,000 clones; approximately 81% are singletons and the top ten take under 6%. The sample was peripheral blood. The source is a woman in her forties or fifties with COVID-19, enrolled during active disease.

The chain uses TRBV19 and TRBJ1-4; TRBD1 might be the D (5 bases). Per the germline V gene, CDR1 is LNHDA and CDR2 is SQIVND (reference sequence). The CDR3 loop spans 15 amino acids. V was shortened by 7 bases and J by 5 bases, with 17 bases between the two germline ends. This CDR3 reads CASNVAGIGNEKLFF. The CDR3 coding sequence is TGTGCCAGTAATGTCGCAGGGATCGGGAATGAAAAACTGTTTTTT.

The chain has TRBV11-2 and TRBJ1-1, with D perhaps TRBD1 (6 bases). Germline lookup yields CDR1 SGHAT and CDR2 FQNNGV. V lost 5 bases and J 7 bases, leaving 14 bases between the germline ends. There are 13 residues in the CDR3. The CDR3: CASSLPGHLEAFF. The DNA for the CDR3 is TGTGCCAGCAGCCTGCCGGGACACCTTGAAGCTTTCTTT.

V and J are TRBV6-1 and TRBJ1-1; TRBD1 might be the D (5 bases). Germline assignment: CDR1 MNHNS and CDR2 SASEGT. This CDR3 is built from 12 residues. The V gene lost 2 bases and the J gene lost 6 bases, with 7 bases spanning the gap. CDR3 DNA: TGTGCCAGCAGTGAATTAGGGGCTGAAGCTTTCTTT. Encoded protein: CASSELGAEAFF.

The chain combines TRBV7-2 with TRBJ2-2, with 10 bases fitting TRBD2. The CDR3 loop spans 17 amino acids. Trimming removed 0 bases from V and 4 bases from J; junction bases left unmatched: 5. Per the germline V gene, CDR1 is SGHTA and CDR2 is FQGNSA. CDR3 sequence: CASSLAPASGGTGELFF. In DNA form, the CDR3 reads TGTGCCAGCAGCTTAGCTCCGGCTAGCGGGGGCACCGGGGAGCTGTTTTTT.

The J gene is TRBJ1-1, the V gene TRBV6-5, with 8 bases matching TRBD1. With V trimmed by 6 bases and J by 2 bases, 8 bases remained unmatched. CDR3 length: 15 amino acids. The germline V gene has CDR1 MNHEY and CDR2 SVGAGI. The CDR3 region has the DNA TGTGCCAGCAGCCCGGGACAGGTCGGTAACACTGAAGCTTTCTTT. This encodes CASSPGQVGNTEAFF.

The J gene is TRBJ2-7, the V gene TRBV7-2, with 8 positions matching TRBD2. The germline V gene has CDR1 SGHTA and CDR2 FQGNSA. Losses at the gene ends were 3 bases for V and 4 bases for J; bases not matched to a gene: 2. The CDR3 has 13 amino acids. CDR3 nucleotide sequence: TGTGCCAGCAGCTTCGGGGGGGCATACGAGCAGTACTTC. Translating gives CASSFGGAYEQYF.

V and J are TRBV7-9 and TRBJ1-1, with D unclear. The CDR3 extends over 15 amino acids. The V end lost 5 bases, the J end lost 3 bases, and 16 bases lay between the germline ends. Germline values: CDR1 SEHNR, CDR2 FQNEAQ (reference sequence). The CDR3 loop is CASSLSRGLDTEAFF. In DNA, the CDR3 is TGTGCCAGCAGCCTTTCTCGTGGGCTGGACACTGAAGCTTTCTTT.

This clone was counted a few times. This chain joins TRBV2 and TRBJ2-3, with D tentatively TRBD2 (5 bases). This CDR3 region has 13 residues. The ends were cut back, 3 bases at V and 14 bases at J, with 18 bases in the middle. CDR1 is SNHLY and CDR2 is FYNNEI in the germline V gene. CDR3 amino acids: CASSEVLEARLYF. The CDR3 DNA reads TGTGCCAGCAGTGAGGTTTTGGAGGCAAGATTGTATTTT.